This TCR beta chain comes out of a study of technical replicates of blood from a few donors (dated by TCRdb to about 2017). A note on this clone: The antigen it binds to is not known. The record has no base qualities; no much larger clone is one base away.

Counted from cysteine to phenylalanine, this CDR3 has 16 amino acids. Here the CDR3 DNA is all that survives: 48 bases in frame from base 1. The germline V gene supplies CDR1 SGHRS and CDR2 YFSETQ. Germline trimming: 0 bases from V, 0 bases from J; junction bases outside gene matches: 5. Library preparation used the immunoSEQ multiplex PCR assay. TCRdb carries this immuneACCESS record with in-frame sequences only. Its versions omit some clonotypes, under half of them owing to an unresolved V gene in the studies checked, with the rest unexplained. For this sample there are around 50,000 clones; about 93% appear just once. The ten most abundant clones make up around 0.21% of the sample.

The chain uses TRBV5-1 and TRBJ2-7; TRBD2 matches 8 bases in the middle. The sequenced sample was T cells isolated from PBMCs. This clonotype was obtained from a human donor in good health. The DNA reads TGCGCCAGCAGCTTGGCAGCGGGAGTTAACTCCTACGAGCAGTACTTC. Its protein product is CASSLAAGVNSYEQYF.